The present T cell receptor (beta chain) was sequenced within a study of blood T cell repertoires in COVID-19 (dated by TCRdb to 2020 to 2022). For context, the study as a whole: Samples covering the acute and convalescent phases of COVID-19 were provided by collaborators in the United States, Italy and Spain. The material from the prospective study consisted of cDNA or gDNA derived from T cells, B-cell-depleted T cells, or PBMCs. Samples were obtained from the ongoing ImmuneRACE study (first 160 participants) and from over 1,000 subjects provided by 6 global collaborators. HLA class I and class II types, where available, came from metadata supplied by the sample provider rather than from assay-based typing. The repertoires were released in a freely available public database meant as a resource for research on the immune response to SARS-CoV-2. Sample metadata almost always included a de-identified subject ID, COVID-19 status, age in years and sex. Deeply sampled blood TCRbeta repertoires from subjects exposed to, actively infected with, or recovered from COVID-19 were included in the dataset. The full study reports these points: The quantity of clinical and demographic metadata differed by source and by participant and was supplied without curation.

The immunoSEQ Assay, a bias-controlled multiplex PCR, was used to amplify TCRbeta CDR3 regions from genomic DNA. The paper's data handling went like this. The number of nucleated cells in each sample was estimated from the amplification of reference gene primers within the assay. To quantify the absolute abundance of each unique TCRbeta CDR3 rearrangement, sequence reads were collapsed and filtered. For each sample, productive Simpson clonality was calculated by taking the square root of Simpson's diversity index across productive rearrangements. TCRdb mirrors the immuneACCESS table, restricted to in-frame sequences. Some clones are absent from its copies; in checked studies, under half trace to an unresolved V gene, and the reason for the others is unknown. The V and J calls and clone size were taken over from that table, and D and trimming were inferred from the DNA. The sample includes about 190,000 clones, with around 86% observed a single time. The ten largest clones capture under 7.5% of the sample.

CDR1 and CDR2 are drawn from the germline V gene (reference sequence): GTSNPN, SVGIG. Measured from the cysteine to the phenylalanine, the CDR3 is 15 residues long. Only CDR3 DNA remains: 45 bases, in frame from the first base. Clipping removes 1 base from V and 3 bases from J, with 8 as the unmatched junction base count. On this clone: Its antigen specificity is not known. Base-call qualities are not available, and no considerably larger clone is one nucleotide away.

Collaborating institutions collected whole blood in K2EDTA tubes following their own protocols. For TCRbeta analysis, collaborators shipped samples as frozen whole blood, isolated PBMCs, or DNA extracted from either of those sample types. Input material: peripheral blood. The sequence derives from a woman aged 40 to 50 with acute or convalescent COVID-19. Recombination connected TRBV30 to TRBJ1-1; 7 central nucleotides agree with TRBD1. CDR3 protein: CAWSGQGGGDTEAFF. Here is the DNA: TGTGCCTGGAGTGGACAGGGAGGTGGTGACACTGAAGCTTTCTTT.